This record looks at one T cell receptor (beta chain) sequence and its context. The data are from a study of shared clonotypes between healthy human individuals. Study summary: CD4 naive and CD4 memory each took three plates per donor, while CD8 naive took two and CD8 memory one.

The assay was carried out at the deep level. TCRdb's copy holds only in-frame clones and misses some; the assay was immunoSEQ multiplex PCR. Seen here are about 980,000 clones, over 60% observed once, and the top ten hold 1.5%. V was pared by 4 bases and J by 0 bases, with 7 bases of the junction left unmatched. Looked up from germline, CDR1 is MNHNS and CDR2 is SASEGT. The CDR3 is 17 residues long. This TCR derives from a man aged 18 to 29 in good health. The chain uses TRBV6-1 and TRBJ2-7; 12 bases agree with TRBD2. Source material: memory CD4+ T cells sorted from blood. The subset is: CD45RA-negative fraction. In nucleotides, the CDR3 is TGTGCCAGCAGTGCGGGACTAGCGGGCGAAAGCTCCTACGAGCAGTACTTC. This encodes CASSAGLAGESSYEQYF.